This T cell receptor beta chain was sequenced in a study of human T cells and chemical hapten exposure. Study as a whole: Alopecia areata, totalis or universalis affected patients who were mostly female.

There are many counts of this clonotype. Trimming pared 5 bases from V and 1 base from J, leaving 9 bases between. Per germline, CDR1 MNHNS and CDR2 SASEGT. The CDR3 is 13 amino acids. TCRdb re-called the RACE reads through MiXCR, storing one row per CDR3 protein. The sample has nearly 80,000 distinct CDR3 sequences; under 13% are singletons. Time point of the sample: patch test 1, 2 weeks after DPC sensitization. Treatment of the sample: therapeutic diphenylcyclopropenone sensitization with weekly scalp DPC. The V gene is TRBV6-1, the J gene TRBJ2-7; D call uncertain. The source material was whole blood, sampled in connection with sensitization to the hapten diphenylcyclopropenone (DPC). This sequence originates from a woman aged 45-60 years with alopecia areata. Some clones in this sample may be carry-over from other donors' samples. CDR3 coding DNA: TGTGCCAGCAGTTGGGATAGGTCCTACGAGCAGTACTTC. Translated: CASSWDRSYEQYF.